This TCR beta chain was sequenced for a study of a mutant IDH1 vaccine in newly diagnosed glioma. As for the study in general: First vaccine doses came 4-6 weeks after radiotherapy alone, or with temozolomide cycles.

This clone is a singleton in its sample. Antigen specificity is unknown. Generated by immunoSEQ multiplex PCR, the TCRdb table keeps only in-frame clones and is missing some. The repertoire has some 38,000 clones, 75% of them found once; the top ten carry over 7.5%. Described time point: week 47, end of study. It was 300 ug of mutant IDH1 20-mer peptide that made up each vaccine dose, given with topical imiquimod. Tumors from donors were new WHO grade 3 or 4 IDH1-mutant astrocytomas with ATRX loss. This CDR3 is 14 amino acids long. Deletions cut 1 base from V and 2 bases from J, with 7 bases between. Germline V gene lookup returns CDR1 LNHNV and CDR2 YYDKDF (reference sequence).

The V gene is TRBV15, the J gene TRBJ2-3; D is uncertain. The sequencing here drew on PBMCs, taken from a glioma patient whose treatment included an IDH1 peptide vaccine. This receptor was taken from a man aged 35 to 55 with glioma. This CDR3 reads CATSRVFTTDTQYF. The CDR3 bases are TGTGCCACCAGCAGAGTGTTCACCACAGATACGCAGTATTTT.